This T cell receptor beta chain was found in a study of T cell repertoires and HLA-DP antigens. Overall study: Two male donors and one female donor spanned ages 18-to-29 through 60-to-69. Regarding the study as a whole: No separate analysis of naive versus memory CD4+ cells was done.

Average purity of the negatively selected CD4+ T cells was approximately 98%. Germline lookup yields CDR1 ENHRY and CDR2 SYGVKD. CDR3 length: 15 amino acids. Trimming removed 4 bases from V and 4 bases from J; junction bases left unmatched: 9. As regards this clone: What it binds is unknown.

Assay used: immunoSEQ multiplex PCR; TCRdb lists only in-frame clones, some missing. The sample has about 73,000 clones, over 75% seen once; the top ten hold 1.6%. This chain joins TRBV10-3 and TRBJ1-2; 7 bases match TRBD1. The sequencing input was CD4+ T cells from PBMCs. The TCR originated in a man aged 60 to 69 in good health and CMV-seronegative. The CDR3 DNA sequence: TGTGCCATCAGTGGACAGGGAAAACGCGGCTATGGCTACACCTTC. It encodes CAISGQGKRGYGYTF.